The 18 T cell receptor beta chains listed next were all sequenced from one sample in a study of cytomegalovirus exposure and HLA in healthy donors. Primers: 60 Vbeta forward and 13 Jbeta reverse. Some clones are missing from TCRdb's copy, which holds only in-frame ones; the method was immunoSEQ multiplex PCR. The table includes 150,000 to 200,000 clones, about 80% detected once. Sequenced: PBMCs. The receptor set was obtained from a woman in her thirties in good health and CMV-seronegative.

This clone occurred a few times. The gene calls are TRBV27 and TRBJ1-6; unclear D gene. Trimming left V 5 bases short and J 0 bases short, with 5 bases between. This CDR3 contains 14 residues. The germline CDR1 and CDR2 sequences are MNHEY and SMNVEV (reference sequence). CDR3 region: CASSPSSYNSPLHF. The CDR3 DNA reads TGTGCCAGCAGTCCCAGCTCCTATAATTCACCCCTCCACTTT.

The chain employs TRBV6-5 and TRBJ2-4, with D tentatively TRBD2 (6 bases). Trimming took 10 bases from V and 5 from J, leaving 18 bases between them. Per germline, CDR1 MNHEY and CDR2 SVGAGI. CDR3 length: 14 amino acids. The DNA of the CDR3 is TGTGCCACCACCTCTGGCGGGAACCAAAACATTCAGTACTTC. It encodes CATTSGGNQNIQYF.

The chain recombines TRBV9 with TRBJ2-3, with TRBD2 matching over 9 bases. Losses at the gene ends were 2 bases for V and 0 bases for J; bases not matched to a gene: 1. The CDR3 contains 15 residues. Germline loops: CDR1 SGDLS, CDR2 YYNGEE. The CDR3 here is CASSVLAGSTDTQYF. The DNA for the CDR3 is TGTGCCAGCAGCGTTCTAGCGGGGAGCACAGATACGCAGTATTTT.

The chain uses TRBV4-1 and TRBJ1-2; D might be TRBD1 (6 bases). The CDR3 has 17 amino acids. The V end lost 2 bases, the J end lost 4 bases, and 20 bases lay between the germline ends. Looked up from germline, CDR1 is MGHRA and CDR2 is YSYEKL. CDR3 loop: CASSQHLTAGVGYGYTF. DNA of the CDR3: TGCGCCAGCAGCCAACATCTTACGGCAGGGGTAGGCTATGGCTACACCTTC.

The chain joins TRBV4-1 to TRBJ2-1; perhaps TRBD1 as D (6 bases). The V gene lost 1 base and the J gene lost 7 bases, with 8 bases spanning the gap. From germline, CDR1 is MGHRA and CDR2 YSYEKL. The CDR3 loop spans 13 amino acids. CDR3 residues: CASSQVRGNEQFF. The CDR3 nucleotides are TGCGCCAGCAGCCAAGTAAGGGGGAATGAGCAGTTCTTC.

This rearrangement joins TRBV7-2 to TRBJ1-1, with no clear D. The CDR3 loop spans 11 amino acids. Trimming shortened V by 3 bases and J by 8 bases, and 7 bases separated the two germline ends. Per germline, CDR1 SGHTA and CDR2 FQGNSA. CDR3 loop: CASSLSLEAFF. DNA for the CDR3: TGTGCCAGCAGCTTGAGTCTGGAAGCTTTCTTT.

The rearrangement uses TRBV7-2 and TRBJ2-3; TRBD1 is a possible D gene (5 bases). This CDR3 has 15 residues. Per germline, CDR1 SGHTA and CDR2 FQGNSA. V gave up 2 bases and J gave up 6 bases, with 15 bases separating them. In DNA, the CDR3 is TGTGCCAGCAGCTTATTTCAAGGGGCGAGGGATACGCAGTATTTT. The encoded protein is CASSLFQGARDTQYF.

The chain couples TRBV4-3 to TRBJ2-7, with 7 positions matching TRBD1. The CDR3 length is 15 residues. From germline, CDR1 is LGHNA and CDR2 YSLEER. Trimming cost V 4 bases and J 5 bases; bases outside gene matches: 11. In DNA form, the CDR3 reads TGCGCCAGCAGCCGCCGACAGGGCCTCGGCGACGAGCAGTACTTC. Translation: CASSRRQGLGDEQYF.

The chain is built from TRBV7-9 and TRBJ2-1, with 7 bases identical to TRBD1. The V gene end was trimmed by 5 bases and the J gene end by 6 bases; junction bases not matched to a gene: 13. CDR3 length equals 16 residues. The germline V gene encodes CDR1 SEHNR and CDR2 FQNEAQ (reference sequence). The CDR3 loop is CASSLDRESYVNEQFF. The CDR3 nucleotides read TGTGCCAGCAGCCTCGACAGGGAATCATATGTCAATGAGCAGTTCTTC.

The V and J genes are TRBV27 and TRBJ1-5; D is unresolved. The ends were cut back, 5 bases at V and 0 bases at J, with 11 bases in the middle. This CDR3 has 15 amino acids. Germline-derived CDR1 and CDR2 are MNHEY and SMNVEV (reference sequence). In nucleotides, the CDR3 is TGTGCCAGCAGTCTTCACCACTATAGCAATCAGCCCCAGCATTTT. Its protein is CASSLHHYSNQPQHF.

This chain uses TRBV18 with TRBJ2-7; TRBD2 matches at 7 bases. The CDR3 extends over 14 amino acids. Germline CDR1 KGHSH, CDR2 LQKENI. The ends lost 2 bases at V and 4 bases at J; junction bases unmatched: 5. In nucleotides, the CDR3 is TGTGCCAGCTCACCAGGGGGAGGGCCGTACGAGCAGTACTTC. Its protein is CASSPGGGPYEQYF.

The V gene is TRBV28, the J gene TRBJ2-1; 7 bases fit TRBD2. V was clipped by 2 bases and J by 6 bases; unmatched bases: 4. The CDR3 totals 14 residues. Germline V gives CDR1 MDHEN, CDR2 SYDVKM. CDR3 amino acids: CASSLRASGNEQFF. The DNA for the CDR3 is TGTGCCAGCAGTTTACGGGCTAGCGGCAATGAGCAGTTCTTC.

The CDR3 coding sequence is TGCGCCAGCAGCACGCGGATAGCGGGGACACAAGAGACCCAGTACTTC. Amino acids: CASSTRIAGTQETQYF. The V call is TRBV5-1, the J call TRBJ2-5, with 8 bases fitting TRBD2. V trimming: 4 bases; J trimming: 2 bases; junction bases outside the gene matches: 10. From germline, CDR1 is SGHRS and CDR2 YFSETQ. The CDR3 runs 16 residues.

The chain joins TRBV28 to TRBJ2-2, with a tentative D call TRBD2 (5 bases). This CDR3 is 16 amino acids long. Trimming left V 3 bases short and J 1 base short, with 12 bases between. The V gene's germline CDR1 is MDHEN and CDR2 SYDVKM. The CDR3 DNA reads as TGTGCCAGCAGTTTTCTTTTCGGGGTGAACACCGGGGAGCTGTTTTTT. Its translation: CASSFLFGVNTGELFF.

V is TRBV7-2 and J is TRBJ2-6; 7 bases fit TRBD1. The CDR3 consists of 17 residues. Trimming at V came to 5 bases and at J to 0 bases, leaving 7 bases not matched to a gene. Per germline, CDR1 SGHTA and CDR2 FQGNSA. As DNA, the CDR3 is TGTGCCAGCAGCCCGCGACAGGGTTACTCTGGGGCCAACGTCCTGACTTTC. The encoded protein is CASSPRQGYSGANVLTF.

The gene calls are TRBV6-5 and TRBJ1-1; tentatively, D is TRBD1 (5 bases). This CDR3 is built from 14 residues. V lost 0 bases and J 5 bases, leaving 10 bases between the germline ends. Per germline, CDR1 MNHEY and CDR2 SVGAGI. The CDR3 protein is CASSYSQGGTEAFF. DNA for the CDR3: TGTGCCAGCAGTTACTCTCAGGGTGGAACTGAAGCTTTCTTT.

This clone is a singleton in its sample. This chain links TRBV19 with TRBJ2-1; D is unresolved. V shed 4 bases and J shed 4 bases, with 8 bases lying between them. The CDR3 covers 13 residues. The V gene's germline CDR1 is LNHDA and CDR2 SQIVND (reference sequence). CDR3 protein: CASSTLGYNEQFF. In nucleotides, the CDR3 is TGTGCCAGTAGTACTCTCGGGTACAATGAGCAGTTCTTC.

The J gene is TRBJ2-7, the V gene TRBV4-1, with TRBD2 matching 9 bases. The V gene's germline CDR1 is MGHRA and CDR2 YSYEKL. The CDR3 runs 14 residues. Trimming at V came to 3 bases and at J to 4 bases, leaving 4 bases not matched to a gene. The CDR3 DNA sequence: TGCGCCAGCAGCCAGAATAGCGGGAGTTACGAGCAGTACTTC. Translated, it gives CASSQNSGSYEQYF.